This TCR beta chain was profiled in a study of blood T cells in healthy people across ages. Sample-barcoded 5' priming and a J-beta primer mix drove a second PCR of about 6 to 11 cycles. All cDNA molecules were each tagged by a template-switch adaptor with 12 random nucleotides. TCRdb reprocessed the 5' RACE reads with MiXCR, giving one entry per CDR3 protein. The table records around 800,000 distinct CDR3 sequences, under 45% of them present only once. The CDR3 consists of 14 residues. Germline lookup yields CDR1 MNHEY and CDR2 SVGAGI. This clonotype appeared once. The sample consisted of blood. This chain connects TRBV6-5 to TRBJ2-5; D is possibly TRBD1 or TRBD2 (6 bases each). TRBJ2-7 explains the end of the DNA better; the J call may be wrong. The sequence was obtained from a man in his 60s in good health. CDR3: CASSKQRGDYEQYF. Here the CDR3 DNA reads TGTGCCAGCAGTAAACAGAGGGGGGACTACGAGCAGTACTTC.